A selection of T cell receptor beta chains follows, all from one sample in a study of monozygotic twins with inflammatory bowel disease. TCRdb reprocessed the 5' RACE reads and stores each CDR3 protein as one record, lacking DNA. The specimen's table records about 85,000 distinct CDR3 sequences. The specimen was blood. Receptors originate from a human donor with ulcerative colitis or Crohn's disease, or a healthy co-twin of an affected twin (not recorded which). CDR3s include the opening cysteine and the closing phenylalanine or tryptophan. Fields, in order: CDR3 length, J gene, V gene, CDR3 protein.

cdr3_length: 17; j_call: TRBJ2-6; v_call: TRBV5-6; cdr3_aa: CASSGLPQVYGANVLTF
cdr3_length: 17; j_call: TRBJ2-3; v_call: TRBV7-6; cdr3_aa: CASSLAVPGGNADTQYF
cdr3_length: 19; j_call: TRBJ2-2; v_call: TRBV7-6; cdr3_aa: CASSPTRLAGGAKAGELFF
cdr3_length: 14; j_call: TRBJ2-7; v_call: TRBV5-1; cdr3_aa: CASSLASQELEQYF
cdr3_length: 12; j_call: TRBJ1-1; v_call: TRBV5-1; cdr3_aa: CASSLGGTRAFF
cdr3_length: 15; j_call: TRBJ2-5; v_call: TRBV5-1; cdr3_aa: CASSTSGTYQETQYF
cdr3_length: 16; j_call: TRBJ1-5; v_call: TRBV7-3; cdr3_aa: CASSLSGTQSNQPQHF
cdr3_length: 16; j_call: TRBJ2-2; v_call: TRBV18; cdr3_aa: CASAIMRLAGTGELFF
cdr3_length: 17; j_call: TRBJ2-1; v_call: TRBV5-1; cdr3_aa: CASSLWTSGYSYNEQFF
cdr3_length: 14; j_call: TRBJ2-5; v_call: TRBV12-3/TRBV12-4; cdr3_aa: CASSLGSGVETQYF
cdr3_length: 15; j_call: TRBJ1-1; v_call: TRBV12-2; cdr3_aa: CASRCGRDRNTEAFF
cdr3_length: 14; j_call: TRBJ1-2; v_call: TRBV12-3/TRBV12-4; cdr3_aa: CASSRQGDYYGYTF
cdr3_length: 17; j_call: TRBJ2-6; v_call: TRBV10-3; cdr3_aa: CAISESTFFSGANVLTF
cdr3_length: 16; j_call: TRBJ2-3; v_call: TRBV6-1; cdr3_aa: CASSPTYTTSTDTQYF
cdr3_length: 16; j_call: TRBJ2-3; v_call: TRBV7-9; cdr3_aa: CASSPRRSGRTDTQYF
cdr3_length: 14; j_call: TRBJ2-1; v_call: TRBV5-1; cdr3_aa: CASSIWRTVNEQFF
cdr3_length: 13; j_call: TRBJ2-2; v_call: TRBV5-5; cdr3_aa: CASLRGNTGELFF
cdr3_length: 13; j_call: TRBJ1-1; v_call: TRBV27; cdr3_aa: CASSLSPAYEAFF
cdr3_length: 14; j_call: TRBJ2-7; v_call: TRBV6-1; cdr3_aa: CASSLSPLRYEQYF
cdr3_length: 13; j_call: TRBJ1-2; v_call: TRBV18; cdr3_aa: CASSASQLYGYTF
cdr3_length: 16; j_call: TRBJ1-4; v_call: TRBV23-1; cdr3_aa: CASSHPVRATNEKLFF
cdr3_length: 15; j_call: TRBJ1-2; v_call: TRBV5-1; cdr3_aa: CASSATGTGGSGYTF
cdr3_length: 14; j_call: TRBJ2-1; v_call: TRBV3-1; cdr3_aa: CASSQGKGSGEQFF
cdr3_length: 14; j_call: TRBJ1-6; v_call: TRBV19; cdr3_aa: CASSIQGRDSPLHF
cdr3_length: 12; j_call: TRBJ2-5; v_call: TRBV7-7; cdr3_aa: CASSVGSRTQYF
cdr3_length: 13; j_call: TRBJ1-2; v_call: TRBV5-1; cdr3_aa: CASSLVAGGGYTF
cdr3_length: 12; j_call: TRBJ2-1; v_call: TRBV3-1; cdr3_aa: CASNGGGNEQFF
cdr3_length: 15; j_call: TRBJ2-2; v_call: TRBV20-1; cdr3_aa: CSARPGGLGTGELFF
cdr3_length: 18; j_call: TRBJ1-1; v_call: TRBV28; cdr3_aa: CASSLAGTVGITNTEAFF
cdr3_length: 16; j_call: TRBJ2-7; v_call: TRBV7-2; cdr3_aa: CASSLALRGTLYEQYF
cdr3_length: 17; j_call: TRBJ2-6; v_call: TRBV9; cdr3_aa: CASSVQGRVSGANVLTF
cdr3_length: 15; j_call: TRBJ2-7; v_call: TRBV18; cdr3_aa: CASSPIVGLTYEQYF
cdr3_length: 13; j_call: TRBJ2-2; v_call: TRBV2; cdr3_aa: CASSLLYTGELFF
cdr3_length: 13; j_call: TRBJ1-2; v_call: TRBV10-3; cdr3_aa: CATELGQGGGYTF
cdr3_length: 15; j_call: TRBJ1-2; v_call: TRBV20-1; cdr3_aa: CSANHLGQAKYGYTF
cdr3_length: 18; j_call: TRBJ2-3; v_call: TRBV9; cdr3_aa: CASSARTLAGGSTDTQYF
cdr3_length: 13; j_call: TRBJ1-2; v_call: TRBV6-2/TRBV6-3; cdr3_aa: CASSQGQRGGYTF
cdr3_length: 12; j_call: TRBJ1-4; v_call: TRBV14; cdr3_aa: CASNDPGEKLFF
cdr3_length: 15; j_call: TRBJ2-5; v_call: TRBV18; cdr3_aa: CASSRGSAPQETQYF
cdr3_length: 14; j_call: TRBJ2-5; v_call: TRBV7-9; cdr3_aa: CASSSPSGGETQYF
cdr3_length: 18; j_call: TRBJ2-3; v_call: TRBV13; cdr3_aa: CASSLRAGGYPSTDTQYF
cdr3_length: 16; j_call: TRBJ2-1; v_call: TRBV11-3; cdr3_aa: CASSLYDWTGQHEQFF
cdr3_length: 15; j_call: TRBJ2-1; v_call: TRBV18; cdr3_aa: CASSPGTGTNNEQFF
cdr3_length: 13; j_call: TRBJ1-5; v_call: TRBV12-3/TRBV12-4; cdr3_aa: CASSSQGNQPQHF
cdr3_length: 17; j_call: TRBJ2-1; v_call: TRBV7-9; cdr3_aa: CASSLGRGTGGTNEQFF
cdr3_length: 15; j_call: TRBJ1-1; v_call: TRBV5-1; cdr3_aa: CASSLEVRGWTEAFF
cdr3_length: 13; j_call: TRBJ1-1; v_call: TRBV10-3; cdr3_aa: CAISESRGTEAFF
cdr3_length: 14; j_call: TRBJ1-2; v_call: TRBV20-1; cdr3_aa: CSALDRAHSWGYTF
cdr3_length: 16; j_call: TRBJ2-3; v_call: TRBV5-1; cdr3_aa: CASSPASGLASDTQYF
cdr3_length: 20; j_call: TRBJ1-3; v_call: TRBV18; cdr3_aa: CASSPSITGQGASSGNTIYF
cdr3_length: 15; j_call: TRBJ2-5; v_call: TRBV3-1; cdr3_aa: CASSYSTGTQETQYF
cdr3_length: 15; j_call: TRBJ2-7; v_call: TRBV9; cdr3_aa: CASSVAGGLSYEQYF
cdr3_length: 16; j_call: TRBJ1-6; v_call: TRBV5-1; cdr3_aa: CASSDRGGRKDSPLHF
cdr3_length: 15; j_call: TRBJ2-1; v_call: TRBV7-2; cdr3_aa: CASSRRDNAYNEQFF
cdr3_length: 15; j_call: TRBJ1-4; v_call: TRBV12-3/TRBV12-4; cdr3_aa: CASSLGGREGEKLFF